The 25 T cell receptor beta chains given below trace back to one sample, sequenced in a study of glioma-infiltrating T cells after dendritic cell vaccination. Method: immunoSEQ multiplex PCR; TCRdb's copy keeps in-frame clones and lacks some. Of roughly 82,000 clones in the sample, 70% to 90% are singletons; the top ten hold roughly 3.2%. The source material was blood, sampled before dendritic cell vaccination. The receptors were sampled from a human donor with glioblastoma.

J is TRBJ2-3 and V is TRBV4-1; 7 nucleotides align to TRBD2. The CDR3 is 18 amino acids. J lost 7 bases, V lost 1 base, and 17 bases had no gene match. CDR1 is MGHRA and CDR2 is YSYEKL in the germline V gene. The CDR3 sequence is CASSQGGSGIPGSNTQYF. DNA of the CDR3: TGCGCCAGCAGCCAAGGCGGGAGCGGGATACCTGGCTCGAATACGCAGTATTTT.

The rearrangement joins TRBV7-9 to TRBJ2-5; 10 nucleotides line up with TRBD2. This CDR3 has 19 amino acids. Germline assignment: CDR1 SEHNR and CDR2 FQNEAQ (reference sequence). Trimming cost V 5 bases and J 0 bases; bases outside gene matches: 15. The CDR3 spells CASSTFPSGLAGDQETQYF. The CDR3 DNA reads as TGTGCCAGCAGCACCTTCCCCTCTGGCCTAGCGGGAGACCAAGAGACCCAGTACTTC.

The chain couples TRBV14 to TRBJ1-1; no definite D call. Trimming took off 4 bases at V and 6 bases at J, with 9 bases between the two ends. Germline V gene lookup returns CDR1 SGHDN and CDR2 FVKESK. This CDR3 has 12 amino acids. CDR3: CASSLSGPEAFF. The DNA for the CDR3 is TGTGCCAGCAGCCTCTCAGGCCCTGAAGCTTTCTTT.

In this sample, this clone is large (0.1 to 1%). CDR3 sequence reads: CASSPEGASGANVLTF. The DNA for the CDR3 is TGTGCCAGCAGTCCCGAGGGGGCCTCTGGGGCCAACGTCCTGACTTTC. The V call is TRBV6-4, the J call TRBJ2-6; 7 bases line up with TRBD1. Germline CDR1 and CDR2: MRHNA and SNTAGT. The CDR3 has 16 amino acids. Losses at the gene ends were 5 bases for V and 0 bases for J; bases not matched to a gene: 4.

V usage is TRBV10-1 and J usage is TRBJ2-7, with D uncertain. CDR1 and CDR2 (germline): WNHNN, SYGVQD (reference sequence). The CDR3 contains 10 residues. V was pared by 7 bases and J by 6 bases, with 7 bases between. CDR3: CASNIREQYF. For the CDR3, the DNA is TGCGCCAGCAATATCCGCGAGCAGTACTTC.

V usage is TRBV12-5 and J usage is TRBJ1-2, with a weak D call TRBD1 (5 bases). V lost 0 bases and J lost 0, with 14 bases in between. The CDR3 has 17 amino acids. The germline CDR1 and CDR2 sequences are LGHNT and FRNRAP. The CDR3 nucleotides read TGTGCTAGTGGTTTGGTGTCCCTAGGGGCAGCTAACTATGGCTACACCTTC. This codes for CASGLVSLGAANYGYTF. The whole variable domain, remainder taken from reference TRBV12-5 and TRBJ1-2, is DARVTQTPRHKVTEMGQEVTMRCQPILGHNTVFWYRQTMMQGLELLAYFRNRAPLDDSGMPKDRFSAEMPDATLATLKIQPSEPRDSAVYFCASGLVSLGAANYGYTFGSGTRLTVV.

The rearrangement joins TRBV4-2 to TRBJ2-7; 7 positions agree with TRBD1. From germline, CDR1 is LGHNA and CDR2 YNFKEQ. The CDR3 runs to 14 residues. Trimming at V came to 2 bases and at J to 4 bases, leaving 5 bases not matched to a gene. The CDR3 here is CASSQRGPTYEQYF. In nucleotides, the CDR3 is TGTGCCAGCAGCCAAAGGGGGCCTACTTACGAGCAGTACTTC.

CDR3 amino acids: CASSLQFQGESYEQYF. The CDR3 DNA reads TGTGCCAGCAGCTTGCAGTTCCAGGGCGAATCCTACGAGCAGTACTTC. This chain connects TRBV5-6 to TRBJ2-7; D perhaps matches TRBD1 (5 bases). With 1 base removed from V and 1 base from J, the gap between germline ends came to 15 bases. CDR3 length: 16 amino acids. Germline CDR1 SGHDT, CDR2 YYEEEE.

DNA for the CDR3: TGTGCCAGCAGCTGGGGGACAGGCACAGATACGCAGTATTTT. Translated, it gives CASSWGTGTDTQYF. The chain is built from TRBV7-9 and TRBJ2-3; 7 positions match TRBD1. This CDR3 is 14 amino acids long. Unmatched junction bases numbered 2, after V lost 4 bases and J lost 1 base. Germline loops: CDR1 SEHNR, CDR2 FQNEAQ (reference sequence).

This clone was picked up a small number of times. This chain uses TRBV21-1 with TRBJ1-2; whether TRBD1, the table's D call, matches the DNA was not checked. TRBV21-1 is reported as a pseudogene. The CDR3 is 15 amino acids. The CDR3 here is CASSNLAQGARGYTF. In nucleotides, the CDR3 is TGTGCCAGCAGCAACCTCGCACAGGGGGCGCGAGGCTACACCTTC.

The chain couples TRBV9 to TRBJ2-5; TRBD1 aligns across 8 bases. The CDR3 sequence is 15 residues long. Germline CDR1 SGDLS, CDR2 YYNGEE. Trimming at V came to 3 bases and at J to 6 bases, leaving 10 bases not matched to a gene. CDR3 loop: CASSASGTGPQTQYF. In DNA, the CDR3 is TGTGCCAGCAGCGCATCCGGGACAGGACCTCAGACCCAGTACTTC.

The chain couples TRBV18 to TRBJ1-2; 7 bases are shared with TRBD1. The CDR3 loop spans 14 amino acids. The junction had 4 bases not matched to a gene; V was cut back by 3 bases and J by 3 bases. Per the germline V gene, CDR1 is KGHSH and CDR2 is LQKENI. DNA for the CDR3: TGTGCCAGCTCACCCGTAGGGACAGACTATGGCTACACCTTC. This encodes CASSPVGTDYGYTF. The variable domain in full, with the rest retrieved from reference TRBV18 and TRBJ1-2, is NAGVMQNPRHLVRRRGQEARLRCSPMKGHSHVYWYRQLPEEGLKFMVYLQKENIIDESGMPKERFSAEFPKEGPSILRIQQVVRGDSAAYFCASSPVGTDYGYTFGSGTRLTVV.

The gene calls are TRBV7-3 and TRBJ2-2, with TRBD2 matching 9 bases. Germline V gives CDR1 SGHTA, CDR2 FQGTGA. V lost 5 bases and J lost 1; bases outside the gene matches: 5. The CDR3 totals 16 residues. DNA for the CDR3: TGTGCCAGCAGCCCGTGGACTAGCGTGAACACCGGGGAGCTGTTTTTT. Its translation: CASSPWTSVNTGELFF.

The CDR3, as DNA: TGTGCCAGCAGCCAAGAACTTGCAGGACTAGCGGGAGTGGGCGAGCAGTACTTC. As protein: CASSQELAGLAGVGEQYF. This rearrangement joins TRBV4-2 to TRBJ2-7, with 13 bases matching TRBD2. CDR3 length equals 18 residues. CDR1 LGHNA and CDR2 YNFKEQ come from the germline V gene. V lost 0 bases, J lost 6 bases, and 11 bases stayed unmatched.

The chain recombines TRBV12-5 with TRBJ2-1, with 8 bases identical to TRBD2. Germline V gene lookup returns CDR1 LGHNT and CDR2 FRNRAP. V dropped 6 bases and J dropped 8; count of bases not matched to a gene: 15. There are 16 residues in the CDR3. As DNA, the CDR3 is TGTGCTAGTGGCAATGCCGGGACTAGGGGCTTTGATGAGCAGTTCTTC. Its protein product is CASGNAGTRGFDEQFF.

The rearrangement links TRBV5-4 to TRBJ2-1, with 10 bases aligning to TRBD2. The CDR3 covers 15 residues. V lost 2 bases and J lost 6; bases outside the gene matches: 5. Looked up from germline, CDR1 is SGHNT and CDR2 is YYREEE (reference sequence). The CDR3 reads CASSFSGGAINEQFF. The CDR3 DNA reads TGTGCCAGCAGCTTCAGCGGGGGGGCTATCAATGAGCAGTTCTTC.

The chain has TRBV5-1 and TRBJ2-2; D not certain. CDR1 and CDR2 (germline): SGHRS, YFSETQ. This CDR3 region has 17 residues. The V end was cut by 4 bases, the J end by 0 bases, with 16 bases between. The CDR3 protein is CASSPSPAATNTGELFF. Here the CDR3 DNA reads TGCGCCAGCAGCCCGAGCCCCGCAGCGACGAACACCGGGGAGCTGTTTTTT.

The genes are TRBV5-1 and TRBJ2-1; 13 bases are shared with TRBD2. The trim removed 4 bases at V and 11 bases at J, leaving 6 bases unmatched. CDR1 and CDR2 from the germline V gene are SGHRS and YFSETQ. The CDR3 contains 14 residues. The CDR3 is CASSIGTSGDKQFF. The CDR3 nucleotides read TGCGCCAGCAGCATAGGGACTAGCGGGGATAAGCAGTTCTTC.

CDR3 region: CASSLGLAGVETQYF. The CDR3, as DNA: TGTGCCAGCTCGCTTGGACTAGCGGGAGTCGAGACCCAGTACTTC. This chain connects TRBV18 to TRBJ2-5; 13 positions agree with TRBD2. The length of the CDR3 is 15 residues. With 6 bases clipped from V and 5 bases from J, the junction kept 6 bases outside the gene matches. From germline, CDR1 is KGHSH and CDR2 LQKENI.

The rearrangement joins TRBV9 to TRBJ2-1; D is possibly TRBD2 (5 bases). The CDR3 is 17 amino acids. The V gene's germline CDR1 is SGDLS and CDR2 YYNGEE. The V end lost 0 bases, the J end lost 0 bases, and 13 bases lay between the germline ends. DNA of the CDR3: TGTGCCAGCAGCGTAGGACGGGCCACTAGCTCCTACAATGAGCAGTTCTTC. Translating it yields CASSVGRATSSYNEQFF.

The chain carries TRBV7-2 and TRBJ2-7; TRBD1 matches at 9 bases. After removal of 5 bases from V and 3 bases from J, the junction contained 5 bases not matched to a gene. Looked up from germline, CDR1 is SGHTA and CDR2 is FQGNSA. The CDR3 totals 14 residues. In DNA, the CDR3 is TGTGCCAGCAGCACCAGGACAGGGGACTACGAGCAGTACTTC. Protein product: CASSTRTGDYEQYF.

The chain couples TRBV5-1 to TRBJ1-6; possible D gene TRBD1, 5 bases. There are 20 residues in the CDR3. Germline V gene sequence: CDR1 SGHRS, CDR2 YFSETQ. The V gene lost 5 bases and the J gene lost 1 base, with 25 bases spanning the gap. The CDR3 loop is CASSIGGDVYAGSYNSPLHF. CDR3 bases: TGCGCCAGCAGTATAGGAGGGGACGTTTACGCAGGGTCCTATAATTCACCCCTCCACTTT.

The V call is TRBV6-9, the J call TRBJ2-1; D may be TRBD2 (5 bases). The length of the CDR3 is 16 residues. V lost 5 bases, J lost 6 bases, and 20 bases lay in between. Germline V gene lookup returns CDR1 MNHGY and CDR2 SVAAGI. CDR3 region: CASSPSAGLGFNEQFF. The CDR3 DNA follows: TGTGCCAGCAGTCCATCTGCCGGACTTGGGTTCAATGAGCAGTTCTTC.

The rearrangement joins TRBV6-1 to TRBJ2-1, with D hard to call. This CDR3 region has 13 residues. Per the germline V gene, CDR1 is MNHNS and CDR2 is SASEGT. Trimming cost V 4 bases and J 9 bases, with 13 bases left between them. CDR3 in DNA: TGTGCCAGCAGTGCTCCCGGTCACCTTGAGCAGTTCTTC. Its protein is CASSAPGHLEQFF.

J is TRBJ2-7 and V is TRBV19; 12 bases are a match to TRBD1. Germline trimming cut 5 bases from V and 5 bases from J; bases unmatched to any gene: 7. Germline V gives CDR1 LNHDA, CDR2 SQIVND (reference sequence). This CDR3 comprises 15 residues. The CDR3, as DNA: TGTGCCAGTAGTCGATGGGGACAGGGGGCCGACGAGCAGTACTTC. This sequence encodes CASSRWGQGADEQYF.